These 5 T cell receptor beta chains were all obtained from the same sample, sequenced in a study of radiation and T cells in renal cell carcinoma. Assay used: immunoSEQ multiplex PCR; TCRdb lists only in-frame clones, some missing. The sample has fewer than 200,000 clones, 88% seen once. Regarding time point: blood 4 weeks post-SBRT, at nephrectomy. The treatment: 15 Gy SBRT to primary tumor, nephrectomy 4 weeks later. Sequenced here: blood, sampled from a patient whose treatment included radiotherapy and nephrectomy. These receptor sequences come from a woman aged 45-59 years with renal cell carcinoma.

This clone was counted a few times. This chain connects TRBV7-3 to TRBJ1-1; a weak D match, TRBD1 (6 bases). CDR1 is SGHTA and CDR2 is FQGTGA in the germline V gene. CDR3 size: 13 residues. Trimming took off 5 bases at V and 7 bases at J, with 14 bases between the two ends. CDR3 region: CASSPNGGLEAFF. The DNA for the CDR3 is TGTGCCAGCAGCCCTAACGGGGGCCTTGAAGCTTTCTTT.

The chain carries TRBV18 and TRBJ1-1, with D perhaps matching TRBD1 (5 bases). The V gene lost 3 bases and the J gene lost 8 bases, with 16 bases spanning the gap. Germline CDR1 is KGHSH and CDR2 is LQKENI. This CDR3 spans 14 amino acids. The CDR3 DNA is TGTGCCAGCTCACCCGCCGGGGGTCCGCTCGAAGCTTTCTTT. Protein sequence: CASSPAGGPLEAFF.

The genes are TRBV19 and TRBJ1-2; 8 bases fit TRBD1. The CDR3 is 14 amino acids. Germline assignment: CDR1 LNHDA and CDR2 SQIVND (reference sequence). The V and J ends lost 5 bases and 7 bases, in that order; junction bases with no gene match: 9. Here the CDR3 reads CASSPFRGLIGYTF. The CDR3 DNA follows: TGTGCCAGTAGTCCTTTCAGGGGGCTGATTGGCTACACCTTC. Drawing the rest from reference TRBV19 and TRBJ1-2, the complete variable domain is DGGITQSPKYLFRKEGQNVTLSCEQNLNHDAMYWYRQDPGQGLRLIYYSQIVNDFQKGDIAEGYSVSREKKESFPLTVTSAQKNPTAFYLCASSPFRGLIGYTFGSGTRLTVV.

This clone is a singleton in its sample. The rearrangement joins TRBV19 to TRBJ1-5; D remains ambiguous. V lost 5 bases, J lost 0 bases, and 14 bases lay in between. CDR1 and CDR2 from the germline V gene are LNHDA and SQIVND (reference sequence). The CDR3 covers 16 residues. CDR3 residues: CASSGPRDLSNQPQHF. CDR3 bases: TGTGCCAGTAGTGGGCCCAGAGACCTTAGCAATCAGCCCCAGCATTTT.

The gene calls are TRBV9 and TRBJ2-1; 10 bases fit TRBD1. CDR1 and CDR2 from the germline V gene are SGDLS and YYNGEE. V lost 4 bases and J lost 5; bases outside the gene matches: 6. This CDR3 comprises 15 residues. The CDR3 region is CASSLGGQGHNEQFF. Written as DNA, the CDR3 is TGTGCCAGCAGCCTAGGGGGACAGGGGCACAATGAGCAGTTCTTC.